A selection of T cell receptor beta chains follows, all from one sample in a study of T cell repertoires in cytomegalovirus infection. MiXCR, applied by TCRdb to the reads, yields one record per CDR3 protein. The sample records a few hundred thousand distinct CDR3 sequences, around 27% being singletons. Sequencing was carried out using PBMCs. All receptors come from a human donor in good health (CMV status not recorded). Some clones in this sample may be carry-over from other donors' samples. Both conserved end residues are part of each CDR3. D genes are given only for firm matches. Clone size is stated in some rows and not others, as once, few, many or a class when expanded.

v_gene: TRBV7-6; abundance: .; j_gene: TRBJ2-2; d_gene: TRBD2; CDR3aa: CASSLFGGANTGELFF; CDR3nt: TGTGCCAGCAGCTTATTCGGGGGGGCGAACACCGGGGAGCTGTTTTTT
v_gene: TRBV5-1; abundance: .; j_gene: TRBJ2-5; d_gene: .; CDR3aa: CASSFSAHETQYF; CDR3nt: TGCGCCAGCAGCTTCTCAGCTCACGAGACCCAGTACTTC
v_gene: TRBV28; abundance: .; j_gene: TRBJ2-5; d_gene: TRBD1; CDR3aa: CASSSPGGRQETQYF; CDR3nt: TGTGCCAGCAGTTCGCCAGGGGGACGGCAAGAGACCCAGTACTTC
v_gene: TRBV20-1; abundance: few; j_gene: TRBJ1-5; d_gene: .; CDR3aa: CSARYSNQPQHF; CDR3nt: TGCAGTGCTAGGTATAGCAATCAGCCCCAGCATTTT
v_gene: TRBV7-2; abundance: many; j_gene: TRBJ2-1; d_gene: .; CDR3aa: CASSLDLVAYNEQFF; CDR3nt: TGTGCCAGCAGCTTAGATCTAGTTGCGTACAATGAGCAGTTCTTC
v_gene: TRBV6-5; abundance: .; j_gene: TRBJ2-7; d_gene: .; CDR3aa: CASSYSQQSYEQYF; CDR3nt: TGTGCCAGCAGTTACTCTCAACAGTCCTACGAGCAGTACTTC
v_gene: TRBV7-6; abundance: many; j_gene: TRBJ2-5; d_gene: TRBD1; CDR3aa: CASSHRMTGNQETQYF; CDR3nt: TGTGCCAGCAGCCACCGGATGACAGGGAACCAAGAGACCCAGTACTTC
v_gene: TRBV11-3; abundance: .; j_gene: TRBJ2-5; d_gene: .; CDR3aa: CASSSSWGRETQYF; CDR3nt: TGTGCCAGCAGCTCCTCCTGGGGGAGAGAGACCCAGTACTTC
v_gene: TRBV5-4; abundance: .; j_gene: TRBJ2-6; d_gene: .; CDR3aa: CASSPSDLLGANVLTF; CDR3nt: TGTGCCAGCAGCCCCAGCGACTTGTTGGGGGCCAACGTCCTGACTTTC
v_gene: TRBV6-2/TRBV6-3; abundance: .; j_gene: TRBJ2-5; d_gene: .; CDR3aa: CASSYPPGDEETQYF; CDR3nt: TGTGCCAGCAGTTACCCGCCAGGGGACGAGGAGACCCAGTACTTC
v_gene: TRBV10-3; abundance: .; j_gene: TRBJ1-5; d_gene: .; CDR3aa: CAIIAGPVNDQPQHF; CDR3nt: TGTGCCATCATTGCCGGACCCGTAAACGATCAGCCCCAGCATTTT
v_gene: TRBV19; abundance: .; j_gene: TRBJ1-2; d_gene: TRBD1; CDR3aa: CASSKGQGMFYGYTF; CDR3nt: TGTGCCAGTAGTAAAGGACAGGGAATGTTCTATGGCTACACCTTC
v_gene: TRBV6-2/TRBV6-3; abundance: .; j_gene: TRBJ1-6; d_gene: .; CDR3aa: CASGRLESPLHF; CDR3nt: TGTGCCTCGGGCAGGTTGGAGTCACCCCTCCACTTT
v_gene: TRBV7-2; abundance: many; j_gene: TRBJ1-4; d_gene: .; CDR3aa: CASKTFTNEKLFF; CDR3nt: TGTGCCAGCAAGACATTTACTAATGAAAAACTGTTTTTT
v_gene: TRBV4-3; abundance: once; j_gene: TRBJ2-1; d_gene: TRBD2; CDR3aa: CASSQLLAGSGNEQFF; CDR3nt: TGCGCCAGCAGCCAGTTACTAGCGGGATCTGGGAATGAGCAGTTCTTC
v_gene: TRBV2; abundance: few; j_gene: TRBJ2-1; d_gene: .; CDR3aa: CASSSQGSPEQFF; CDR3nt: TGTGCCAGCAGCTCGCAGGGGAGCCCTGAGCAGTTCTTC
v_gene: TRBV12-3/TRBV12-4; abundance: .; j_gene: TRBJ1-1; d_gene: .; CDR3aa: CASSLGTSEAFF; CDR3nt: TGTGCCAGCAGTTTGGGGACCTCTGAAGCTTTCTTT
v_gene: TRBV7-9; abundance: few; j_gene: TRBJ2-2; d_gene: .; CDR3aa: CASRRTENTGELFF; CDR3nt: TGTGCCAGCAGGCGGACAGAGAACACCGGGGAGCTGTTTTTT